This is a list of T cell receptor beta chains from one sample in a study of beta chain features in type 1 diabetes. Profiling relied on immunoSEQ multiplex PCR, and the TCRdb table lists in-frame clones only, not all of them. Here the sample spans more than 150,000 clones, approximately 12% being singletons. Material: central memory CD4+ T cells from blood. Receptors originate from a man between 18 and 35 years old in good health. Each CDR3 is given with its conserved first and last residue. The D gene is left open where the match is weak. Part of the rows lack a size; the others show once, few, many or a class for expanded clones.

size	V	J	D	DNA	CDR3
few	TRBV30	TRBJ2-1	NA	TGTGCCGGGACCCCCGGGTGGGGGGCCTCCCACAATGAGCAGTTCTTC	CAGTPGWGASHNEQFF
many	TRBV6-6	TRBJ2-4	NA	TGTGCCAGCAGATCCCACGGGGACGCCAAAAACATTCAGTACTTC	CASRSHGDAKNIQYF
few	TRBV4-3	TRBJ2-6	TRBD1	TGCGCCAGCAGCCGGGACAGGGGCCCTCACTCTGGGGCCAACGTCCTGACTTTC	CASSRDRGPHSGANVLTF
few	TRBV30	TRBJ2-1	NA	TGTGCCTGGAGTGTAGGGTACAATGAGCAGTTCTTC	CAWSVGYNEQFF
NA	TRBV18	TRBJ2-2	NA	TGTGCCAGCTCACCACAGAACACCGGGGAGCTGTTTTTT	CASSPQNTGELFF
many	TRBV7-2	TRBJ2-1	NA	TGTGCCAGCAGCGTATTCAATGAGCAGTTCTTC	CASSVFNEQFF
few	TRBV7-3	TRBJ1-1	TRBD1	TGTGCCAGCGGGACAGGGACTGAAGCTTTCTTT	CASGTGTEAFF
NA	TRBV7-6	TRBJ2-1	NA	TGTGCCAGCAGCTTAACCCTCATGGTCGAGCAGTTCTTC	CASSLTLMVEQFF
NA	TRBV9	TRBJ2-5	TRBD2	TGTGCCAGCAGCCCCCATGGTAGCGGGGGGGCGGAGACCCAGTACTTC	CASSPHGSGGAETQYF
few	TRBV20-1	TRBJ1-1	NA	TGCAGTGCTAGATTGTTTGAAGCTTTCTTT	CSARLFEAFF
many	TRBV9	TRBJ1-6	NA	TGTGCCAGCAGCGGTCAACAGGAGAATTCACCCCTCCACTTT	CASSGQQENSPLHF
NA	TRBV7-7	TRBJ2-3	NA	TGTGCCAGCAGCTTAGATGGATATACGCAGTATTTT	CASSLDGYTQYF
few	TRBV7-8	TRBJ2-3	NA	TGTGCCAGCAGCCCGGTTGCCGATACGCAGTATTTT	CASSPVADTQYF
NA	TRBV7-2	TRBJ1-4	NA	TGTGCCAGCAGCCTAGCCGGGACCAATGAAAAACTGTTTTTT	CASSLAGTNEKLFF
many	TRBV4-3	TRBJ2-1	TRBD2	TGCGCCAGCAGCCAAGATTACGTTGCAGCGGGAGGACATGAGCAGTTCTTC	CASSQDYVAAGGHEQFF
few	TRBV25-1	TRBJ2-5	TRBD2	TGTGCCAGCAGTGAACTGACTAGCGGGGCGGGAGAGACCCAGTACTTC	CASSELTSGAGETQYF
few	TRBV2	TRBJ2-1	NA	TGTGCCAGCAGTGAGGGTTCCGGGATCTTC	CASSEGSGIF
NA	TRBV28	TRBJ2-5	TRBD2	TGTGCCAGCACCCTACGGGGGGGCCAAGAGACCCAGTACTTC	CASTLRGGQETQYF
few	TRBV28	TRBJ1-1	NA	TGTGCCATTTTACCCCCGGGGGGCCGCCAAAACACTGAAGCTTTCTTT	CAILPPGGRQNTEAFF
NA	TRBV7-8	TRBJ2-7	TRBD1	TGTGCCAGCAGCCGCCGACAGGGGGCGGGCTACGAGCAGTACTTC	CASSRRQGAGYEQYF
NA	TRBV4-1	TRBJ2-3	TRBD2	TGCGCCAGCAGCCAAGAATCTAGCGGGCCGGGCACAGATACGCAGTATTTT	CASSQESSGPGTDTQYF
NA	TRBV7-8	TRBJ2-5	NA	TGTGCCAGCGGTTACAGGATTCAAGAGACCCAGTACTTC	CASGYRIQETQYF
many	TRBV5-4	TRBJ2-1	NA	TGTGCCAGCAGCTTGGGAAGCTTTACTTCCTACAATGAGCAGTTCTTC	CASSLGSFTSYNEQFF
few	TRBV7-2	TRBJ1-1	NA	TGTGCCAGCACCGCCTCCACGAGTACTGAAGCTTTCTTT	CASTASTSTEAFF
few	TRBV25-1	TRBJ1-4	NA	TGTGCCGCCGGGACGGATAATGAAAAACTGTTTTTT	CAAGTDNEKLFF
NA	TRBV29-1	TRBJ1-2	TRBD1	TGCAGCGCTTACGGGGTGGGACAGATCTATGGCTACACCTTC	CSAYGVGQIYGYTF
few	TRBV7-2	TRBJ2-5	TRBD2	TGTGCCAGCAGCCGGTCACTAGCGGGGCAAGAGACCCAGTACTTC	CASSRSLAGQETQYF
NA	TRBV5-1	TRBJ2-4	NA	TGCGCCAGCAGTCCCGCCGGGGGTAAAAACATTCAGTACTTC	CASSPAGGKNIQYF
NA	TRBV20-1	TRBJ1-2	NA	TGCAGTGCAGTTGGGGTATATGGCTACACCTTC	CSAVGVYGYTF
medium-sized	TRBV28	TRBJ2-7	NA	TGTGCCAGCAGTTTACCTCTCTACGAGCAGTACTTC	CASSLPLYEQYF
few	TRBV15	TRBJ1-4	NA	TGTGCCACCAGCAGAGAAGCACCCCGGCCAGGGTTTTTT	CATSREAPRPGFF
few	TRBV4-3	TRBJ2-3	NA	TGCGCCAGCAGCCAAGGAGGGGGAAGGGAAGAGACGCAGTATTTT	CASSQGGGREETQYF
NA	TRBV28	TRBJ1-2	NA	TGTGCCACCGGCGCCGCGCGAGAGGGAGGCTACACCTTC	CATGAAREGGYTF
NA	TRBV18	TRBJ2-7	NA	TGTGCCAGCTCACTACAGAGTGCCTACGAGCAGTACTTC	CASSLQSAYEQYF
few	TRBV5-6	TRBJ1-2	NA	TGTGCCAGCAGCTTGCAGGGCGGGTATGGCTACACCTTC	CASSLQGGYGYTF
NA	TRBV10-3	TRBJ2-2	NA	TGTGCCATCAGTGAGTCAACAAACACCGGGGAGCTGTTTTTT	CAISESTNTGELFF
few	TRBV27	TRBJ2-3	NA	TGTGCCAGCAGTCCACCCAGGGGATGGAAGGACCCAGATACGCAGTATTTT	CASSPPRGWKDPDTQYF
many	TRBV25-1	TRBJ2-7	NA	TGTGCCAGCAAGGTAGGGGGACAGTACTTC	CASKVGGQYF
NA	TRBV4-1	TRBJ1-6	NA	TGCGCCAGCAGCCAAGATGCAGGCTATAATTCACCCCTCCACTTT	CASSQDAGYNSPLHF
few	TRBV9	TRBJ2-1	TRBD2	TGTGCCAGCAGCGTTACGGGAGGGTACAATGAGCAGTTCTTC	CASSVTGGYNEQFF